These 22 T cell receptor beta chains originate from one sample sequenced in a study of technical replicates of blood from several donors. Measured with immunoSEQ multiplex PCR; TCRdb has only the in-frame clones, and not every one. The table shows about 75,000 clones, with around 97% occurring only once. Sequenced sample: T cells isolated from PBMCs. These receptors were obtained from a human donor in good health.

The V and J genes are TRBV30 and TRBJ1-2, with D hard to call. The germline CDR1 and CDR2 sequences are GTSNPN and SVGIG (reference sequence). Trimming stripped 0 bases from V and 3 bases from J, with 8 bases between. CDR3 length: 13 amino acids. The CDR3 region is CAWSVNRHYGYTF. Written as DNA, the CDR3 is TGTGCCTGGAGTGTAAACAGACACTATGGCTACACCTTC.

This clone came up once. The rearrangement joins TRBV6-6 to TRBJ2-7; possible D gene TRBD2, 5 bases. Per the germline V gene, CDR1 is MNHNY and CDR2 is SVGAGI (reference sequence). The CDR3 sequence is 15 residues long. Trimming took 5 bases from V and 1 from J, leaving 15 bases between them. CDR3 amino acids: CASSPLTGVSYEQYF. CDR3 nucleotides: TGTGCCAGCAGTCCTCTGACCGGGGTTTCCTACGAGCAGTACTTC.

V gene TRBV18 combines with J gene TRBJ2-7; D may be TRBD2 (5 bases). Per germline, CDR1 KGHSH and CDR2 LQKENI. The V end lost 0 bases, the J end lost 2 bases, and 11 bases lay between the germline ends. This CDR3 is 15 amino acids long. The CDR3 nucleotides read TGTGCCAGCTCACCACCGAGCGGAGGACCCTACGAGCAGTACTTC. Translation: CASSPPSGGPYEQYF.

This rearrangement joins TRBV7-9 to TRBJ1-2, with D possibly TRBD1 on 5 matching bases. This CDR3 is 12 amino acids long. The germline CDR1 and CDR2 sequences are SEHNR and FQNEAQ (reference sequence). Between the trimmed V and J ends, which lost 4 bases and 3 bases, there was a span of 6 bases. CDR3 residues: CASSSGHYGYTF. The CDR3 nucleotides are TGTGCCAGCAGCTCAGGGCACTATGGCTACACCTTC.

V usage is TRBV28 and J usage is TRBJ1-5; 8 bases are shared with TRBD1. Trimming took 4 bases from V and 5 from J; bases not matched to a gene: 10. The germline V gene has CDR1 MDHEN and CDR2 SYDVKM. This CDR3 has 16 amino acids. The CDR3: CASSSRQGRFDQPQHF. The CDR3 DNA reads TGTGCCAGCAGTTCCCGACAGGGGAGGTTCGATCAGCCCCAGCATTTT.

The rearrangement joins TRBV7-2 to TRBJ2-3; D gene ambiguous. Trimming removed 2 bases from V and 4 bases from J, with 7 bases in between. The CDR3 covers 13 residues. Germline CDR1 SGHTA, CDR2 FQGNSA. The CDR3: CASSLQTSDTQYF. CDR3 DNA: TGTGCCAGCAGCTTACAAACATCAGATACGCAGTATTTT.

The gene calls are TRBV5-1 and TRBJ2-7; 8 bases agree with TRBD2. Trimming removed 1 base from V and 3 bases from J; junction bases left unmatched: 6. Germline V gene data show CDR1 as SGHRS and CDR2 as YFSETQ. CDR3 length equals 15 residues. The CDR3 bases are TGCGCCAGCAGCTTGTTCCCGGGACTAGTCTACGAGCAGTACTTC. Translating gives CASSLFPGLVYEQYF. Complete variable domain (other parts from reference TRBV5-1 and TRBJ2-7): KAGVTQTPRYLIKTRGQQVTLSCSPISGHRSVSWYQQTPGQGLQFLFEYFSETQRNKGNFPGRFSGRQFSNSRSEMNVSTLELGDSALYLCASSLFPGLVYEQYFGPGTRLTVT.

The chain is built from TRBV7-2 and TRBJ2-7; 7 positions agree with TRBD1. Per the germline V gene, CDR1 is SGHTA and CDR2 is FQGNSA. The CDR3 runs 14 residues. Losses at the gene ends were 5 bases for V and 3 bases for J; bases not matched to a gene: 7. CDR3 sequence: CASSPVQGDYEQYF. In nucleotides, the CDR3 is TGTGCCAGCAGCCCCGTCCAGGGGGACTACGAGCAGTACTTC. Looking up the rest from reference TRBV7-2 and TRBJ2-7 gives the full variable domain: GAGVSQSPSNKVTEKGKDVELRCDPISGHTALYWYRQSLGQGLEFLIYFQGNSAPDKSGLPSDRFSAERTGGSVSTLTIQRTQQEDSAVYLCASSPVQGDYEQYFGPGTRLTVT.

The V and J genes are TRBV15 and TRBJ1-1; TRBD1 is a possible D gene (5 bases). Germline CDR1 and CDR2: LNHNV and YYDKDF (reference sequence). The CDR3 is 17 residues long. The V end was cut by 3 bases, the J end by 0 bases, with 17 bases between. This CDR3 reads CATSRTQFNRLNTEAFF. CDR3 sequence (DNA): TGTGCCACCAGCAGGACCCAGTTCAACAGGCTGAACACTGAAGCTTTCTTT.

The J gene is TRBJ2-7, the V gene TRBV1; whether TRBD2, the table's D call, matches the DNA was not checked. TRBV1 is a pseudogene. CDR3 length equals 12 residues. DNA of the CDR3: TGCACCGTACCGGGACTAGTACACGAGCAGTACTTC. Encoded protein: CTVPGLVHEQYF.

In DNA form, the CDR3 reads TGTGCCAGCAGCTTCTCCCACAGGGTCCCCTACAATGAGCAGTTCTTC. It encodes CASSFSHRVPYNEQFF. The V gene is TRBV7-3, the J gene TRBJ2-1, with D maybe TRBD1 (6 bases). Per the germline V gene, CDR1 is SGHTA and CDR2 is FQGTGA. This CDR3 spans 16 amino acids. V dropped 3 bases and J dropped 2 bases, with 14 bases sitting between them. The full variable domain, rest sourced from reference TRBV7-3 and TRBJ2-1, is GAGVSQTPSNKVTEKGKYVELRCDPISGHTALYWYRQSLGQGPEFLIYFQGTGAADDSGLPNDRFFAVRPEGSVSTLKIQRTERGDSAVYLCASSFSHRVPYNEQFFGPGTRLTVL.

The chain recombines TRBV6-6 with TRBJ2-7; TRBD2 matches 11 bases. The CDR3 has 14 residues. Trimming removed 4 bases from V and 4 bases from J; junction bases left unmatched: 3. Germline lookup yields CDR1 MNHNY and CDR2 SVGAGI (reference sequence). Written as DNA, the CDR3 is TGTGCCAGCAGTTTGACTAGCGGGATTTACGAGCAGTACTTC. This codes for CASSLTSGIYEQYF.

This chain links TRBV2 with TRBJ1-4; D is unclear. The CDR3 contains 15 residues. The germline V and J ends were trimmed by 1 base and 4 bases, with 10 bases remaining between them. Germline CDR1 and CDR2: SNHLY and FYNNEI. The CDR3: CASSEGGQVNEKLFF. In DNA form, the CDR3 reads TGTGCCAGCAGTGAAGGAGGTCAAGTTAATGAAAAACTGTTTTTT.

As DNA, the CDR3 is TGTGCCAGCAGGAGAGGGGGCGGTGAGCAGTTCTTC. This gives the protein CASRRGGGEQFF. V usage is TRBV27 and J usage is TRBJ2-1; 7 positions agree with TRBD1. Trimming removed 6 bases from V and 9 bases from J; junction bases left unmatched: 5. The CDR3 consists of 12 residues. The germline V gene has CDR1 MNHEY and CDR2 SMNVEV (reference sequence).

The V call is TRBV30, the J call TRBJ2-1, with unresolved D. This CDR3 contains 14 residues. CDR1 is GTSNPN, CDR2 SVGIG, per germline (reference sequence). V lost 4 bases, J lost 4 bases, and 14 bases lay in between. In nucleotides, the CDR3 is TGTGCCTGGACCCGCCAAGCAGGTTACAATGAGCAGTTCTTC. Amino acid sequence: CAWTRQAGYNEQFF. Drawing the rest from reference TRBV30 and TRBJ2-1, the complete variable domain is SQTIHQWPATLVQPVGSPLSLECTVEGTSNPNLYWYRQAAGRGLQLLFYSVGIGQISSEVPQNLSASRPQDRQFILSSKKLLLSDSGFYLCAWTRQAGYNEQFFGPGTRLTVL.

The rearrangement joins TRBV7-3 to TRBJ2-7; D is possibly TRBD2 (5 bases). The germline V gene has CDR1 SGHTA and CDR2 FQGTGA. The CDR3 is 15 residues long. V lost 2 bases and J 2 bases, leaving 13 bases between the germline ends. The CDR3 sequence is CASSLQGGPPYEQYF. For the CDR3, the DNA is TGTGCCAGCAGCTTACAAGGAGGCCCACCCTACGAGCAGTACTTC.

The V call is TRBV18, the J call TRBJ2-7; D is ambiguous. The CDR3 totals 12 residues. Trimming took off 6 bases at V and 3 bases at J, with 9 bases between the two ends. Germline V CDR1 and CDR2: KGHSH, LQKENI. CDR3 nucleotide sequence: TGTGCCAGCTCTTATACTTACTACGAGCAGTACTTC. It specifies CASSYTYYEQYF.

The chain couples TRBV7-2 to TRBJ2-3, with 12 bases matching TRBD2. CDR1 is SGHTA and CDR2 is FQGNSA in the germline V gene. V shed 6 bases and J 4 bases; nucleotides not matched to a gene: 17. This CDR3 is built from 19 residues. The CDR3 DNA reads TGTGCCAGCAGTCCAAAGGCGGCTAGCGGGAGGGCCTCGGCAGATACGCAGTATTTT. Translation: CASSPKAASGRASADTQYF.

This chain joins TRBV23-1 and TRBJ2-3; tentative D call: TRBD1 (6 bases). TRBV23-1 is recorded as an ORF, its role being uncertain. Trimming took 1 base from V and 2 from J, leaving 10 bases between them. This CDR3 region has 15 residues. CDR3 amino acids: CASSQWDKNTDTQYF. The CDR3 nucleotides read TGCGCCAGCAGTCAATGGGACAAAAACACAGATACGCAGTATTTT.

The rearrangement links TRBV7-2 to TRBJ2-1; 10 nucleotides align to TRBD2. Trimming at V came to 2 bases and at J to 4 bases, leaving 8 bases not matched to a gene. Per the germline V gene, CDR1 is SGHTA and CDR2 is FQGNSA. This CDR3 spans 17 amino acids. The CDR3 protein is CASSLYGSSGSYNEQFF. The CDR3 nucleotides read TGTGCCAGCAGCTTATACGGGTCTAGCGGGAGTTACAATGAGCAGTTCTTC.

The chain is built from TRBV15 and TRBJ2-7; TRBD2 aligns across 7 bases. This CDR3 has 15 amino acids. The V and J ends lost 1 base and 2 bases, in that order; junction bases with no gene match: 5. Germline V gene sequence: CDR1 LNHNV, CDR2 YYDKDF (reference sequence). CDR3 residues: CATSRGTGLAYEQYF. Here the CDR3 DNA reads TGTGCCACCAGCAGAGGCACCGGACTAGCCTACGAGCAGTACTTC.

The gene calls are TRBV5-6 and TRBJ2-2, with TRBD2 matching over 9 bases. Trimming at V came to 6 bases and at J to 5 bases, leaving 8 bases not matched to a gene. The CDR3 loop spans 15 amino acids. The V gene's germline CDR1 is SGHDT and CDR2 YYEEEE. The CDR3 sequence: CASTLSGRETGELFF. In nucleotides, the CDR3 is TGTGCCAGCACCCTTAGCGGGAGAGAGACCGGGGAGCTGTTTTTT.